What follows are 3 T cell receptor beta chains derived from one specimen sequenced in a study of cytomegalovirus exposure and HLA in healthy donors. PCR primers comprised 60 Vbeta and 13 Jbeta primers. Sequenced by immunoSEQ multiplex PCR; TCRdb stores in-frame clones only, minus some. The sample lists fewer than 200,000 clones, around 86% seen once, with 1.6% in the top ten. What was sequenced was PBMCs. The origin of the receptors is a man between 50 and 59 years old in good health and CMV-seronegative.

This clone was seen just once. The rearrangement uses TRBV6-5 and TRBJ1-1, with D unclear. The germline gives CDR1 MNHEY, CDR2 SVGAGI. V was pared by 3 bases and J by 0 bases, with 8 bases between. The length of the CDR3 is 14 residues. The CDR3 DNA is TGTGCCAGCAGTTATCAGGTGATGAACACTGAAGCTTTCTTT. Amino acids: CASSYQVMNTEAFF.

This chain's CDR3 is CASSKGYLRETQYF. The CDR3 DNA is TGCGCCAGCAGCAAGGGGTATTTGAGGGAGACCCAGTACTTC. This rearrangement joins TRBV5-1 to TRBJ2-5, with D perhaps TRBD1 (5 bases). Per the germline V gene, CDR1 is SGHRS and CDR2 is YFSETQ. CDR3 size: 14 residues. Deletions cut 4 bases from V and 5 bases from J, with 15 bases between. Using reference TRBV5-1 and TRBJ2-5 for the parts outside the CDR3, the full variable domain is KAGVTQTPRYLIKTRGQQVTLSCSPISGHRSVSWYQQTPGQGLQFLFEYFSETQRNKGNFPGRFSGRQFSNSRSEMNVSTLELGDSALYLCASSKGYLRETQYFGPGTRLLVL.

V usage is TRBV6-1 and J usage is TRBJ1-3, with 7 bases fitting TRBD1. The length of the CDR3 is 14 residues. V was pared by 5 bases and J by 4 bases, with 5 bases of the junction left unmatched. Germline V lookup: CDR1 MNHNS, CDR2 SASEGT. CDR3 nucleotides: TGTGCCAGCAGTAGACAGGGTACAGGAAACACCATATATTTT. Residues: CASSRQGTGNTIYF.